This TCR beta chain was sequenced for a study of T cells in Graves' hyperthyroidism and ophthalmopathy. Broader study findings: Ophthalmopathy was predicted by the model a median of approximately six months ahead of onset.

The V gene lost 3 bases and the J gene lost 1 base, with 16 bases spanning the gap. This CDR3 has 16 amino acids. The germline V gene encodes CDR1 SGHKS and CDR2 YYEKEE (reference sequence). Authors of the study amplified TCR beta CDR3 regions from RNA transcripts. TCR CDR3 underwent first-round RT-PCR with the HTBI primer set. TCRdb ran MiXCR on the multiplex PCR reads and lists one entry per CDR3 protein. The sample contains a few hundred thousand distinct CDR3 sequences, about 14% of which appear only once. This clonotype has a count of ten or more. Its target is not known. The chain is built from TRBV5-5 and TRBJ1-1; D call uncertain. This receptor was taken from a woman in her twenties or thirties with Graves' hyperthyroidism that later progressed to Graves' ophthalmopathy. Sequenced sample: blood. The CDR3 loop reads CASSWGAGLRNTEAFF. The DNA of the CDR3 is TGTGCCAGCAGCTGGGGTGCCGGACTTCGGAACACTGAAGCTTTCTTT.